This T cell receptor (beta chain) was recovered during a study of T-cell memory formation after mild COVID-19. Study-wide background: There were largely donor-specific TCR clusters.

TCR alpha and TCR beta cDNA libraries carrying sample barcodes and UMIs were produced by 5'RACE using constant-segment primers. A single record per CDR3 protein comes from TCRdb applying MiXCR to the 5' RACE reads. This repertoire shows around 300,000 distinct CDR3 sequences, about a sixth found once; its top ten account for 20% to 25%. Note on this clonotype: What it binds is unknown.

Germline-derived CDR1 and CDR2 are SNHLY and FYNNEI. Trimming removed 2 bases from V and 5 bases from J, with 12 bases in between. There are 14 residues in the CDR3. Study observations and caveats: Clones that contracted from day 15 to 85 were balanced CD4/CD8, while later expanders leaned CD4+. Proof of SARS-CoV-2 specificity was absent for the second-wave clones that crested on day 37.

The sample comprised PBMCs or a T cell subset sorted from them (not recorded which). This TCR came from a man between 18 and 29 years old who had mild COVID-19 (a few samples of this study predate the infection). Cell type and time point are not known. V usage is TRBV2 and J usage is TRBJ2-5; D is possibly TRBD1 or TRBD2 (5 bases each). CDR3 nucleotide sequence: TGTGCCAGCAGTGAACGGGGCCGAGGGGAGACCCAGTACTTC. This codes for CASSERGRGETQYF. The full variable domain, in which reference TRBV2 and TRBJ2-5 provide the parts outside the CDR3, is EPEVTQTPSHQVTQMGQEVILRCVPISNHLYFYWYRQILGQKVEFLVSFYNNEISEKSEIFDDQFSVERPDGSNFTLKIRSTKLEDSAMYFCASSERGRGETQYFGPGTRLLVL.